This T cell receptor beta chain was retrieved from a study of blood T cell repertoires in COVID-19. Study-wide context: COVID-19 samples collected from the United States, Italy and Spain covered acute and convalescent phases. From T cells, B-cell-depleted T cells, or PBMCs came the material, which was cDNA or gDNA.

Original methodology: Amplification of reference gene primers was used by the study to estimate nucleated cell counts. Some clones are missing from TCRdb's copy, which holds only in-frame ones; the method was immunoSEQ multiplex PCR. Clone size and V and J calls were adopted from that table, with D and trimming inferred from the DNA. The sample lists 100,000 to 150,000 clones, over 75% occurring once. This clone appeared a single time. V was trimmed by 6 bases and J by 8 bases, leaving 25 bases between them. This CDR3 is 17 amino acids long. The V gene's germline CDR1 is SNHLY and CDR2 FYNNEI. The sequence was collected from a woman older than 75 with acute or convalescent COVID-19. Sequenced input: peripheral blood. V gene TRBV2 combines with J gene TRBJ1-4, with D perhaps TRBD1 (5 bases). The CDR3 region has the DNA TGTGCCAGCAGCGTAAAGCGCTGGGGGGTTGTAGGGGAAAAACTGTTTTTT. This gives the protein CASSVKRWGVVGEKLFF.